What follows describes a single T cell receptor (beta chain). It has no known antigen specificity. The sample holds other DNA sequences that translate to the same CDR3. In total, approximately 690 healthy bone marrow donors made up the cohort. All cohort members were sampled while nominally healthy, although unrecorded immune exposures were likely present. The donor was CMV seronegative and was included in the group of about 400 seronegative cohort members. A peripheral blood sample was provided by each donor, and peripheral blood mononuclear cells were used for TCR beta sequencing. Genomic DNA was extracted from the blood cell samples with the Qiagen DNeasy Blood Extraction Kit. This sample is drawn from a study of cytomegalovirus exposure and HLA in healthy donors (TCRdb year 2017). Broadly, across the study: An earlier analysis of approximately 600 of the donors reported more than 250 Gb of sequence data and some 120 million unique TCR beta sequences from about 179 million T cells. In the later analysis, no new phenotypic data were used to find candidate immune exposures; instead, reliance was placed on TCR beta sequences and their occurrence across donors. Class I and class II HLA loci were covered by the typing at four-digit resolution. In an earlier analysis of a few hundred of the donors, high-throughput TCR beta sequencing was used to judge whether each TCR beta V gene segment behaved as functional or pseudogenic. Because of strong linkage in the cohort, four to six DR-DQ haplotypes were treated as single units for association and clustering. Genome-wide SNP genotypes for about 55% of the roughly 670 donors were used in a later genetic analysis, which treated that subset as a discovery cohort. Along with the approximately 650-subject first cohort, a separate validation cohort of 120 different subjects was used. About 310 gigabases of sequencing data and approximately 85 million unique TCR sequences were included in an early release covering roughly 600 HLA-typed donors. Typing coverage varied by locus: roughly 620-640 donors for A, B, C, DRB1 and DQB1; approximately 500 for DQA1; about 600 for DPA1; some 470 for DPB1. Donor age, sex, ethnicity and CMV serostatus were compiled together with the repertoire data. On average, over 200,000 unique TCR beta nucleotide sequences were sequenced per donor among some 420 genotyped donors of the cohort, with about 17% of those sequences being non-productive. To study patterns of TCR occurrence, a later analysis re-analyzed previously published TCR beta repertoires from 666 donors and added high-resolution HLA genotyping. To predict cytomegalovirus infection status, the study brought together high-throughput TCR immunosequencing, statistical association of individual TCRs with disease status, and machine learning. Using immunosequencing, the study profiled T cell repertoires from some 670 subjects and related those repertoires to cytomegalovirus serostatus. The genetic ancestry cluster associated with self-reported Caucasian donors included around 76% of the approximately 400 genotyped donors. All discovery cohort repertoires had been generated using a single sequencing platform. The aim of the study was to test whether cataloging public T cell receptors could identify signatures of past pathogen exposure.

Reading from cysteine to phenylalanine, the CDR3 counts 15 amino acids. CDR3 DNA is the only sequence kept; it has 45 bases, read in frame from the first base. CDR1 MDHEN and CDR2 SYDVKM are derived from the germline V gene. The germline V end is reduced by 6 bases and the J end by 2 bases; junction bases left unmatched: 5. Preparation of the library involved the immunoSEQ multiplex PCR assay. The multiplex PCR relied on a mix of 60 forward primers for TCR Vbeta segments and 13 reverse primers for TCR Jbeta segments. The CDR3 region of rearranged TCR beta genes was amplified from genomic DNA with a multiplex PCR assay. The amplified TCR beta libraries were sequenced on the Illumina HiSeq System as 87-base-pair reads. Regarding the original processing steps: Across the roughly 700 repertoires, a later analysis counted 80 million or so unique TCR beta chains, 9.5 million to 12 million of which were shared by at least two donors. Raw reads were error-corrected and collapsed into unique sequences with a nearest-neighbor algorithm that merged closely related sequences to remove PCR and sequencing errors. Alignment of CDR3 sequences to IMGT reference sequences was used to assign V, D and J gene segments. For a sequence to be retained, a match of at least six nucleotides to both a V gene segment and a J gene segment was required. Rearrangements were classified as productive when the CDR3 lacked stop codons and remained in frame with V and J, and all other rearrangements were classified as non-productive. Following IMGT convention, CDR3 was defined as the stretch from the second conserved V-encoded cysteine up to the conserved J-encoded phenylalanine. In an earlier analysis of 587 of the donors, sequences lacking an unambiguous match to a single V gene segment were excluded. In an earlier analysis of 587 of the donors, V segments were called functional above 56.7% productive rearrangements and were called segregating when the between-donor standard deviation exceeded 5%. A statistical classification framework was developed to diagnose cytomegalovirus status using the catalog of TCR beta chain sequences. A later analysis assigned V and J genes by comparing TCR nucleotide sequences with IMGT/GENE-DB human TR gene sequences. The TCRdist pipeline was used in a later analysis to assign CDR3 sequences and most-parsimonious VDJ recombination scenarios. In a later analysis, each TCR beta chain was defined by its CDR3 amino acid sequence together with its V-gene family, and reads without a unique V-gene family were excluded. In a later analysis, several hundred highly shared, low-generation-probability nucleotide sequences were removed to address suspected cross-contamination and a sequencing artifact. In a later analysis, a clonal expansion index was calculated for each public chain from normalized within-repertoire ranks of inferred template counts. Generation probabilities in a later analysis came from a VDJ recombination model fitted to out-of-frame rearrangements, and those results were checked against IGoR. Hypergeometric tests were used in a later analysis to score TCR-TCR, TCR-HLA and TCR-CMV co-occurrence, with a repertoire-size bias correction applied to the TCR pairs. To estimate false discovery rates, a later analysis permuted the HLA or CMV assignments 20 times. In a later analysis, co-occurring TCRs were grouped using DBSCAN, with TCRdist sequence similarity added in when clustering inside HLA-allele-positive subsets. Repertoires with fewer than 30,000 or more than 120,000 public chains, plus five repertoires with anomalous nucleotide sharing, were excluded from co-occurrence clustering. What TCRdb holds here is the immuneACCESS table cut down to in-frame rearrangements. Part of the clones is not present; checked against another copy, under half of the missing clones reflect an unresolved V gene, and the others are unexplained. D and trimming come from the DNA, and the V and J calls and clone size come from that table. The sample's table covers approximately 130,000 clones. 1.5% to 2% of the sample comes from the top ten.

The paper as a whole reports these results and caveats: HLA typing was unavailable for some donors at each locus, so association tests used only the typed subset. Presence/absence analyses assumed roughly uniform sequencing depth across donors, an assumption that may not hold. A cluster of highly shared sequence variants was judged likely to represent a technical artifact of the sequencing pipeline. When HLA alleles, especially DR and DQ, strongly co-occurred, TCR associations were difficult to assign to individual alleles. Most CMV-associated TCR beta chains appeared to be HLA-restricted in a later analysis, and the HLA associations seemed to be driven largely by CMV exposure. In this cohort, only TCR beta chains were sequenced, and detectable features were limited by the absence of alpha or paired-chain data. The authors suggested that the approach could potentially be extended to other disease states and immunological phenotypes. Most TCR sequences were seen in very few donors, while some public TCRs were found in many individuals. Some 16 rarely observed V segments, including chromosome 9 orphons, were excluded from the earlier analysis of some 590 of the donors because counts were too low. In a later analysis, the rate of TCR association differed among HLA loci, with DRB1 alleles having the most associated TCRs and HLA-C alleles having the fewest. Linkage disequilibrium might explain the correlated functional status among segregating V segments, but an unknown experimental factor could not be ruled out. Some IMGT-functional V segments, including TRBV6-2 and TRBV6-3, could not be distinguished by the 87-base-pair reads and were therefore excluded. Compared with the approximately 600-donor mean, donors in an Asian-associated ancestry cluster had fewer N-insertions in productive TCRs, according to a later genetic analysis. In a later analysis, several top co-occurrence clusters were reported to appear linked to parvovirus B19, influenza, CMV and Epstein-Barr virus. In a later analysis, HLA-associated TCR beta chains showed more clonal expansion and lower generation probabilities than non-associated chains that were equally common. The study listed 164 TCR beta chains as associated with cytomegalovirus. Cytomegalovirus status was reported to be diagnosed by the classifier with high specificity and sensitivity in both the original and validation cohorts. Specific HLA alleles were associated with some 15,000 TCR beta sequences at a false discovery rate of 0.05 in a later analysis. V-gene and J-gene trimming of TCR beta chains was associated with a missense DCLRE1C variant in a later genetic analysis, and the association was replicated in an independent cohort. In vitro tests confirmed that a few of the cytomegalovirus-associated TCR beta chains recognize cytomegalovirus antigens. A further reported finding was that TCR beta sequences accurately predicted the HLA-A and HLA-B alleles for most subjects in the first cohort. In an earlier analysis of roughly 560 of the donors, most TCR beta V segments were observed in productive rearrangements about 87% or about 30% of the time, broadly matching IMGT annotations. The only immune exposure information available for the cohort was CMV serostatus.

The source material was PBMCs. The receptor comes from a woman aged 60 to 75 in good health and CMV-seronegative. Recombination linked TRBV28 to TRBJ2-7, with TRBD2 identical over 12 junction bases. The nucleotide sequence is TGTGCCAGCAGCCCCGGGACTAGCGGGCCCTACGAGCAGTACTTC. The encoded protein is CASSPGTSGPYEQYF.